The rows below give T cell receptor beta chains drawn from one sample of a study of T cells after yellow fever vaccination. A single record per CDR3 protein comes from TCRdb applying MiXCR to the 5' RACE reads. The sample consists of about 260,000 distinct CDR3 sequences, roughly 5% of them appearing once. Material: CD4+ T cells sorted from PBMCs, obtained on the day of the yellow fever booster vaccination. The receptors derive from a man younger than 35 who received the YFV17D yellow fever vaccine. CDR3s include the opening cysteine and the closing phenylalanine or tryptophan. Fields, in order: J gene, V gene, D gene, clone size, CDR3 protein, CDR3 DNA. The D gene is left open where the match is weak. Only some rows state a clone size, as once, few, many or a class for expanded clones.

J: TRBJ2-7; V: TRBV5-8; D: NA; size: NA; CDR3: CASRKGPDTRREQYF; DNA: TGTGCCAGCAGAAAGGGCCCGGACACCCGTAGGGAGCAGTACTTC
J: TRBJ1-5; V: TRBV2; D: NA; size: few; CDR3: CASGSGGANQPQHF; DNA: TGTGCCAGCGGCTCTGGGGGTGCCAATCAGCCCCAGCATTTT
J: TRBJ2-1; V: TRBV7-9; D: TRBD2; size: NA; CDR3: CASSLIAWSSGGNEQFF; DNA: TGTGCCAGCAGCTTAATTGCTTGGTCTAGCGGGGGAAATGAGCAGTTCTTC
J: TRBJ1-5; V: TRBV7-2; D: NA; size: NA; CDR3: CASSRRGPYSNQPQHF; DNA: TGTGCCAGCAGCCGCCGGGGCCCTTATAGCAATCAGCCCCAGCATTTT
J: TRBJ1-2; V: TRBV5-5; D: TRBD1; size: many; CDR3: CASTSVGQGHGYTF; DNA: TGTGCCAGCACCTCGGTGGGACAGGGCCATGGCTACACCTTC
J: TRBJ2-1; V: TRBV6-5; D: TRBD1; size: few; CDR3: CASSYQPGTAYNEQFF; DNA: TGTGCCAGCAGTTACCAACCCGGGACAGCGTACAATGAGCAGTTCTTC
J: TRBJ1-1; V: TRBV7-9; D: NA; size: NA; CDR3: CASSLARGPDQATEAFF; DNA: TGTGCCAGCAGCTTAGCACGCGGTCCGGACCAAGCCACTGAAGCTTTCTTT
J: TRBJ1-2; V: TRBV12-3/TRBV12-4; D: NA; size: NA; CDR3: CASGGAGLNYGYTF; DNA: TGTGCCAGCGGGGGGGCAGGGCTTAACTATGGCTACACCTTC
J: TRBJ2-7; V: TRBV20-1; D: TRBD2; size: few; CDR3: CSATGGSHEQYF; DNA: TGCAGTGCTACGGGGGGTTCCCACGAGCAGTACTTC
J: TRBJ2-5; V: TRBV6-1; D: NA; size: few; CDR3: CASTRNREETQYF; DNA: TGTGCCAGCACTAGGAACAGGGAAGAGACCCAGTACTTC
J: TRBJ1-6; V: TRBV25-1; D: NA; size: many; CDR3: CASSEAGNNSPLHF; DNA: TGTGCCAGCAGTGAGGCAGGCAATAATTCACCCCTCCACTTT
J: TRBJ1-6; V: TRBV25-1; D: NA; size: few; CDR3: CASSENPYSPLHF; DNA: TGTGCCAGCAGTGAAAACCCGTATTCACCCCTCCACTTT
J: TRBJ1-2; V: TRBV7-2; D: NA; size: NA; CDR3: CASSPTGISNYGYTF; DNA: TGTGCCAGCAGCCCCACAGGGATCTCTAACTATGGCTACACCTTC
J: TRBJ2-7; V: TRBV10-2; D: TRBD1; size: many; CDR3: CASSAPGQGAREQYF; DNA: TGCGCCAGCAGCGCACCGGGACAGGGGGCGCGGGAGCAGTACTTC
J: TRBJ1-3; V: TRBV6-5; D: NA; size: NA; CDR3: CASSYSRQLPSGNTIYF; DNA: TGTGCCAGCAGTTACTCCCGACAGCTCCCCTCTGGAAACACCATATATTTT
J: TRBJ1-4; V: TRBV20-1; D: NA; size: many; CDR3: CSARRYRSTNEKLFF; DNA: TGCAGTGCTAGAAGATACAGGTCGACTAATGAAAAACTGTTTTTT
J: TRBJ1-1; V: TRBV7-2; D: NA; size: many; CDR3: CASSLEGGSEAFF; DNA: TGTGCCAGCAGCTTAGAAGGAGGTTCTGAAGCTTTCTTT
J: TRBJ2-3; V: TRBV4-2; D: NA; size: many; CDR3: CASSPSSGTTGNTQYF; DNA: TGTGCCAGCAGCCCTTCCTCCGGGACCACTGGCAATACGCAGTATTTT
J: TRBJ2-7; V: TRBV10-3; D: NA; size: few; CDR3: CASYQDTYEQYF; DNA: TGTGCCTCCTATCAGGATACCTACGAGCAGTACTTC
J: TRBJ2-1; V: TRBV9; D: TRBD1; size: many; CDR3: CASSTGQGRYNEQFF; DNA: TGTGCCAGCAGCACCGGACAGGGGAGATACAATGAGCAGTTCTTC
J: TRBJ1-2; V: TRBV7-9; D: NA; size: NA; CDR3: CASSPQGLPDGYTF; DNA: TGTGCCAGCAGCCCACAGGGATTGCCGGACGGCTACACCTTC
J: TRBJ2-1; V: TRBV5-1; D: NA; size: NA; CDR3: CASSLGTVDEQFF; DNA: TGCGCCAGCAGCTTGGGGACTGTGGATGAGCAGTTCTTC
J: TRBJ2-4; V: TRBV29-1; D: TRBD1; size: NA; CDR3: CSVVGQGSGIQYF; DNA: TGCAGCGTTGTGGGACAGGGGAGCGGCATTCAGTACTTC
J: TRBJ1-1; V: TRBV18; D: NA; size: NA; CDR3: CASSPGGSNTEAFF; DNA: TGTGCCAGCTCACCAGGGGGTTCCAACACTGAAGCTTTCTTT
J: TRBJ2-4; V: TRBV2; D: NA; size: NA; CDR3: CATQGGARDPRFHF; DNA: TGTGCCACCCAAGGAGGGGCCCGGGACCCGCGGTTCCACTTC
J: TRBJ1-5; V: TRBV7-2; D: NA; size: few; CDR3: CASSSVRGQPQHF; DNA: TGTGCCAGCAGCTCAGTCCGGGGTCAGCCCCAGCATTTT
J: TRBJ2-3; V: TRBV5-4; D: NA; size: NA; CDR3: CASSLDPGPDTQYF; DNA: TGTGCCAGCAGCTTGGATCCGGGGCCTGATACGCAGTATTTT
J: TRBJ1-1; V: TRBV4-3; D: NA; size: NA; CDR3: CASSQDGFGTEAFF; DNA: TGCGCCAGCAGCCAAGATGGGTTCGGCACTGAAGCTTTCTTT